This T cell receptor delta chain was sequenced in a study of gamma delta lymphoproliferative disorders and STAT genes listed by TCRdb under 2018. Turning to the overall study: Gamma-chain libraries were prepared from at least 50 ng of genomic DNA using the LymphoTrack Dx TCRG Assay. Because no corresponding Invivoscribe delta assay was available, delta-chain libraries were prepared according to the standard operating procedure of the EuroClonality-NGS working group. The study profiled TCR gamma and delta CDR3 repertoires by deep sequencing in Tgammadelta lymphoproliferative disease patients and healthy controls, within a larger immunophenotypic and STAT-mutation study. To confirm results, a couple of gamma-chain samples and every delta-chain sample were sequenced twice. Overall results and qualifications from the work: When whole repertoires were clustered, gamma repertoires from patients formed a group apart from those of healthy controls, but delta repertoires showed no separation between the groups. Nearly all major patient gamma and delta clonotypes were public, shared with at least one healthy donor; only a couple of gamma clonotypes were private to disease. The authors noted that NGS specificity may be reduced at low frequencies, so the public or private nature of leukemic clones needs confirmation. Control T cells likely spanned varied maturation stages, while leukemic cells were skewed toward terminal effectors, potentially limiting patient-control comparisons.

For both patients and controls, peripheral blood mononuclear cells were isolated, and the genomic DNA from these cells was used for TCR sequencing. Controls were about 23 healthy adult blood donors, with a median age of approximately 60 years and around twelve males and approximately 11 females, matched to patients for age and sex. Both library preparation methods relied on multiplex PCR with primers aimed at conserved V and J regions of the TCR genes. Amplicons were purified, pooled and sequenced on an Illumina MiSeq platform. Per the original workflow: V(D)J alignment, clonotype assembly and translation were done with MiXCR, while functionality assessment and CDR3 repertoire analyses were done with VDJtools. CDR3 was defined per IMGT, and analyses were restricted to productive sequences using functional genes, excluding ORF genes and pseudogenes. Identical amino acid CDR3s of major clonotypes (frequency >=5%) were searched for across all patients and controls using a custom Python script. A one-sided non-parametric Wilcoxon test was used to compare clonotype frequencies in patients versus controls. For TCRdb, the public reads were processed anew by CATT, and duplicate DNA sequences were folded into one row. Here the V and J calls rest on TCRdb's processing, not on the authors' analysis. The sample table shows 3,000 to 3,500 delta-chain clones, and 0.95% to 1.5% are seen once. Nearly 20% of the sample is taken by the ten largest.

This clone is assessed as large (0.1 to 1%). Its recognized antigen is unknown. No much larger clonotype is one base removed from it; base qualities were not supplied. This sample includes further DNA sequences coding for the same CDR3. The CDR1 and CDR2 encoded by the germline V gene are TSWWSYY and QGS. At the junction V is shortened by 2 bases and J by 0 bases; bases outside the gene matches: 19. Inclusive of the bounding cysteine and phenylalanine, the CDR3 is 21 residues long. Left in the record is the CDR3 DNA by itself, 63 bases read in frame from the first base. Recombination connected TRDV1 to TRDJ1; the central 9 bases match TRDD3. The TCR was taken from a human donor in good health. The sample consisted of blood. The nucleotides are TGTGCTCTTGGGGAATTTCCTACACACTATTACTGGGGGAAATACACCGATAAACTCATCTTT. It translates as CALGEFPTHYYWGKYTDKLIF.